This TCR beta chain stems from a study of blood T cell repertoires in COVID-19. Study as a whole: Collection of acute and convalescent COVID-19 samples took place in the United States, Italy and Spain. From T cells, B-cell-depleted T cells, or PBMCs came the material, which was cDNA or gDNA.

TCRdb's table, derived via immunoSEQ multiplex PCR, lists solely in-frame clones and lacks some. In the table there are some 370,000 clones, 89% of which are singletons. J was trimmed by 1 base and V by 5 bases; bases with no gene match: 7. CDR1 is SGHRS and CDR2 is YFSETQ in the germline V gene. This CDR3 spans 15 amino acids. The TCR originated in a man aged 35 to 55 with acute or convalescent COVID-19. The sequenced sample was peripheral blood. J is TRBJ2-7 and V is TRBV5-1, with 9 bases that match TRBD2. CDR3 nucleotides: TGCGCCAGCAGTCAGGAGGCGGGAGGGTCCTACGAGCAGTACTTC. The encoded protein is CASSQEAGGSYEQYF.